The 14 T cell receptor beta chains listed next were all sequenced from one sample in a study of shared clonotypes between healthy human individuals. TCRdb's table, derived via immunoSEQ multiplex PCR, lists solely in-frame clones and lacks some. The sample has about 340,000 clones, less than 75% seen once. The sample was memory CD4+ T cells sorted from blood. The subset denotes: CD45RA-negative fraction. These receptors all come from a man in his thirties or forties in good health.

The chain uses TRBV29-1 and TRBJ2-5; D is ambiguous. Per the germline V gene, CDR1 is SQVTM and CDR2 is ANQGSEA. The CDR3 runs 12 residues. The V and J ends lost 4 bases and 3 bases respectively, with 9 bases between them. CDR3 amino acids: CSVVGREETQYF. In DNA form, the CDR3 reads TGCAGCGTTGTCGGCAGAGAAGAGACCCAGTACTTC.

CDR3 bases: TGCGCCAGCAGCCTAAAGACCCGCCGGGGGCAAGCCCAAGCAAACACCATATATTTT. Its protein is CASSLKTRRGQAQANTIYF. The gene calls are TRBV4-3 and TRBJ1-3; perhaps TRBD1 as D (6 bases). The CDR3 totals 19 residues. Trimming took 4 bases from V and 6 from J, leaving 28 bases between them. The germline CDR1 and CDR2 sequences are LGHNA and YSLEER.

This clone was seen a few times. The rearrangement uses TRBV7-2 and TRBJ2-5; 9 positions agree with TRBD2. The germline V gene encodes CDR1 SGHTA and CDR2 FQGNSA. J was trimmed by 5 bases and V by 5 bases; bases with no gene match: 12. There are 16 residues in the CDR3. CDR3 in amino acids: CASSRGLARLFETQYF. The CDR3, as DNA: TGTGCCAGCAGCCGCGGACTAGCGCGGTTATTTGAGACCCAGTACTTC.

This clone was observed a few times. The rearrangement links TRBV5-6 to TRBJ2-3; perhaps TRBD2 as D (5 bases). The CDR3 runs 14 residues. Germline V gives CDR1 SGHDT, CDR2 YYEEEE. V dropped 2 bases and J dropped 1 base, with 8 bases sitting between them. The CDR3 spells CASSFGEGTDTQYF. CDR3 in DNA: TGTGCCAGCAGCTTCGGGGAAGGCACAGATACGCAGTATTTT.

Only one count was recorded for this clone. This chain uses TRBV7-9 with TRBJ2-3; 15 bases are shared with TRBD2. CDR1 is SEHNR and CDR2 is FQNEAQ in the germline V gene (reference sequence). CDR3 length: 17 amino acids. Germline trimming cut 3 bases from V and 3 bases from J; bases unmatched to any gene: 4. CDR3 DNA sequence: TGTGCCAGCAGCTTGGGACTAGCGGGAGGACGGACAGATACGCAGTATTTT. It specifies CASSLGLAGGRTDTQYF.

The chain employs TRBV18 and TRBJ1-1; possibly TRBD1 for D (6 bases). Germline loops: CDR1 KGHSH, CDR2 LQKENI. V was clipped by 1 base and J by 2 bases, with 11 bases between them. The CDR3 spans 15 residues. The CDR3, as DNA: TGTGCCAGCTCACCACTCGAGGGGGTTAACACTGAAGCTTTCTTT. It is translated as CASSPLEGVNTEAFF.

This chain connects TRBV27 to TRBJ2-2; D is ambiguous. The CDR3 covers 12 residues. Deletions cut 7 bases from V and 6 bases from J, with 9 bases between. Germline loops: CDR1 MNHEY, CDR2 SMNVEV (reference sequence). CDR3 loop: CASTSVAGELFF. The CDR3 nucleotides read TGTGCCAGCACCAGCGTGGCCGGGGAGCTGTTTTTT.

This clone was seen just once. The rearrangement links TRBV20-1 to TRBJ1-1, with D unclear. The CDR3 consists of 10 residues. With 6 bases removed from V and 2 bases from J, the gap between germline ends came to 4 bases. The germline V gene encodes CDR1 DFQATT and CDR2 SNEGSKA (reference sequence). CDR3 nucleotides: TGCAGTGCGGAAAACACTGAAGCTTTCTTT. Amino acid sequence: CSAENTEAFF.

The chain recombines TRBV29-1 with TRBJ2-3; the D call may be TRBD1 or TRBD2 (5 bases each). This CDR3 is 12 amino acids long. Germline V gene sequence: CDR1 SQVTM, CDR2 ANQGSEA. Trimming removed 4 bases from V and 1 base from J, with 6 bases in between. The CDR3 is CSVGDGTDTQYF. The DNA of the CDR3 is TGCAGCGTTGGGGACGGCACAGATACGCAGTATTTT.

The chain carries TRBV7-2 and TRBJ2-3; tentative D call: TRBD2 (5 bases). Germline CDR1 is SGHTA and CDR2 is FQGNSA. The germline V and J ends were trimmed by 3 bases and 3 bases, with 16 bases remaining between them. CDR3 length equals 16 residues. CDR3 coding DNA: TGTGCCAGCAGCTTGTCAGGCCCAGTAGCGACAGATACGCAGTATTTT. Amino acids: CASSLSGPVATDTQYF.

The J gene is TRBJ2-7, the V gene TRBV28; D possibly corresponds to TRBD2 (5 bases). The CDR3 runs to 15 residues. Trimming cost V 2 bases and J 6 bases, with 17 bases left between them. The germline V gene encodes CDR1 MDHEN and CDR2 SYDVKM. CDR3 region: CASSLVGMASLEQYF. The DNA of the CDR3 is TGTGCCAGCAGTTTAGTCGGGATGGCTAGTCTCGAGCAGTACTTC.

This chain uses TRBV5-6 with TRBJ2-7; D tentatively fits TRBD1 or TRBD2 (5 bases each). V shed 4 bases and J shed 1 base, with 15 bases lying between them. Looked up from germline, CDR1 is SGHDT and CDR2 is YYEEEE. The CDR3 contains 15 residues. The CDR3, as DNA: TGTGCCAGCAGCGGCCGGGACCAGACATCCTACGAGCAGTACTTC. Translation: CASSGRDQTSYEQYF.

This clone was seen once. The chain couples TRBV11-1 to TRBJ2-7, with D possibly matching TRBD1 (5 bases). The V and J ends lost 2 bases and 4 bases respectively, with 9 bases between them. CDR3 length: 13 amino acids. Germline V CDR1 and CDR2: SGHAT, FQDESV (reference sequence). The CDR3 bases are TGTGCCAGCAGCTTAACCCACAGGTACGAGCAGTACTTC. Protein sequence: CASSLTHRYEQYF.

This clone was observed a single time. The chain combines TRBV19 with TRBJ1-2; D is perhaps TRBD1 (5 bases). V was cut by 5 bases and J by 0 bases, with 13 bases left in between. The CDR3 covers 15 residues. Germline V gene sequence: CDR1 LNHDA, CDR2 SQIVND (reference sequence). The CDR3 nucleotides read TGTGCCAGTAGTTTTTCCTCGACAGCTAACTATGGCTACACCTTC. Encoded protein: CASSFSSTANYGYTF.